Presented here are 13 T cell receptor beta chains from one specimen sequenced in a study of blood T cell repertoires in COVID-19 (dated by TCRdb to the early 2020s). Library preparation used the immunoSEQ multiplex PCR assay. TCRdb stores this immuneACCESS table with in-frame sequences only. Part of the clones is absent; in the studies checked, under half of the shortfall reflects unresolved V genes, and no reason is known for the rest. The sample data list fewer than 200,000 clones, and about 76% of these were observed just once. Jointly, the top ten make up around 7.9% of the sample. Sequenced material: peripheral blood. The source is a woman aged 45-65 years with active or convalescent COVID-19.

The rearrangement joins TRBV27 to TRBJ1-1, with 9 bases fitting TRBD1. The ends lost 3 bases at V and 0 bases at J; junction bases unmatched: 5. This CDR3 comprises 16 residues. Germline V gene data show CDR1 as MNHEY and CDR2 as SMNVEV (reference sequence). The CDR3 sequence: CASSLGTGWMNTEAFF. CDR3 coding DNA: TGTGCCAGCAGTTTGGGGACAGGGTGGATGAACACTGAAGCTTTCTTT.

This chain joins TRBV5-1 and TRBJ1-2, with a weak D call TRBD1 (5 bases). This CDR3 contains 15 residues. Germline V gives CDR1 SGHRS, CDR2 YFSETQ. V was clipped by 0 bases and J by 3 bases, with 12 bases between them. CDR3 sequence reads: CASSLAGGKDYGYTF. For the CDR3, the DNA is TGCGCCAGCAGCTTGGCCGGGGGAAAGGACTATGGCTACACCTTC.

The chain is built from TRBV27 and TRBJ2-2; unclear D gene. V was clipped by 5 bases and J by 5 bases, with 15 bases between them. The germline V gene encodes CDR1 MNHEY and CDR2 SMNVEV (reference sequence). The CDR3 has 15 residues. The CDR3 here is CASSPSHLRTGELFF. The CDR3 region has the DNA TGTGCCAGCAGTCCCAGCCACTTGAGGACCGGGGAGCTGTTTTTT.

In this sample, this clone turned up many times. The V gene is TRBV20-1, the J gene TRBJ2-7, with D unresolved. Germline V gene data show CDR1 as DFQATT and CDR2 as SNEGSKA (reference sequence). V dropped 1 base and J dropped 7 bases, with 8 bases sitting between them. CDR3 size: 11 residues. The CDR3 DNA is TGCAGTGCTAGAGGCAACGGGGAGCAGTACTTC. This gives the protein CSARGNGEQYF.

This clone was picked up a small number of times. The V call is TRBV6-1, the J call TRBJ1-2; D gene unclear. The CDR3 is made up of 13 amino acids. Germline CDR1 and CDR2: MNHNS and SASEGT. Deletions cut 0 bases from V and 4 bases from J, with 6 bases between. The CDR3 nucleotides read TGTGCCAGCAGTGAAGCTACTGGCTATGGCTACACCTTC. Translating gives CASSEATGYGYTF.

This clone has a count of ten or more. This rearrangement joins TRBV30 to TRBJ2-5, with 13 bases matching TRBD2. The CDR3 contains 16 residues. Germline V gene sequence: CDR1 GTSNPN, CDR2 SVGIG (reference sequence). Germline trimming cut 4 bases from V and 5 bases from J; bases unmatched to any gene: 10. CDR3 DNA: TGTGCCTGGAAATCCGGACTAGCGGGAGTCGGGGAGACCCAGTACTTC. Protein: CAWKSGLAGVGETQYF.

The chain carries TRBV7-2 and TRBJ2-2, with 8 bases identical to TRBD2. CDR1 is SGHTA, CDR2 FQGNSA, per germline. The CDR3 contains 16 residues. V lost 1 base, J lost 1 base, and 2 bases stayed unmatched. CDR3 sequence reads: CASSLGLAGNTGELFF. As DNA, the CDR3 is TGTGCCAGCAGCTTAGGCCTAGCGGGGAACACCGGGGAGCTGTTTTTT.

The chain employs TRBV29-1 and TRBJ1-2; D uncertain. This CDR3 region has 11 residues. V was trimmed by 5 bases and J by 2 bases, leaving 6 bases between them. CDR1 and CDR2 from the germline V gene are SQVTM and ANQGSEA. The CDR3: CSVSGNYGYTF. Written as DNA, the CDR3 is TGCAGCGTTTCGGGGAACTATGGCTACACCTTC.

The rearrangement links TRBV4-2 to TRBJ2-2; 13 bases agree with TRBD2. CDR1 and CDR2 from the germline V gene are LGHNA and YNFKEQ. The J segment lost 6 bases and the V segment lost 3 bases, leaving 7 bases of the junction unmatched. The CDR3 runs to 17 residues. The CDR3 bases are TGTGCCAGCAGCCACGGACTAGCGGGAGCTTTCGCCGGGGAGCTGTTTTTT. It specifies CASSHGLAGAFAGELFF.

This clone was seen a handful of times. This CDR3 reads CASSLTPDQPQHF. The CDR3 DNA follows: TGTGCCAGCAGCTTAACCCCGGATCAGCCCCAGCATTTT. The chain has TRBV7-3 and TRBJ1-5; D gene uncertain. This CDR3 region has 13 residues. Per germline, CDR1 SGHTA and CDR2 FQGTGA. The ends were cut back, 0 bases at V and 5 bases at J, with 5 bases in the middle.

This clone was seen a few times. The chain joins TRBV27 to TRBJ1-4, with TRBD1 matching over 8 bases. The CDR3 extends over 15 amino acids. The V gene's germline CDR1 is MNHEY and CDR2 SMNVEV (reference sequence). V dropped 6 bases and J dropped 7; count of bases not matched to a gene: 10. CDR3 loop: CASSSHGTGREKLFF. CDR3 DNA sequence: TGTGCCAGCAGCAGCCACGGGACAGGACGTGAAAAACTGTTTTTT.

The chain carries TRBV2 and TRBJ1-4, with TRBD1 as a possible D gene (6 bases). The germline CDR1 and CDR2 sequences are SNHLY and FYNNEI. The CDR3 has 16 amino acids. V lost 2 bases and J 8 bases, leaving 18 bases between the germline ends. CDR3 sequence: CASSERQGPGGEKLFF. The CDR3 DNA follows: TGTGCCAGCAGTGAAAGGCAGGGGCCCGGGGGGGAAAAACTGTTTTTT.

The CDR3 coding sequence is TGTGCCAGCACTACAGGGATGGATCAGCCCCAGCATTTT. It encodes CASTTGMDQPQHF. The rearrangement uses TRBV6-5 and TRBJ1-5, with D possibly being TRBD1 (6 bases). V was clipped by 7 bases and J by 5 bases, with 12 bases between them. The CDR3 totals 13 residues. Germline CDR1 MNHEY, CDR2 SVGAGI.